The 32 T cell receptor beta chains in this list originate from one sample, sequenced in a study of T-cell memory formation after mild COVID-19. A single record per CDR3 protein comes from TCRdb applying MiXCR to the 5' RACE reads. The profile covers 400,000 or so distinct CDR3 sequences, with about 19% appearing a single time and about 8.8% taken by the ten largest. Sequencing was carried out using PBMCs or a T cell subset sorted from them (not recorded which). The receptor set was obtained from an adult woman who had mild COVID-19 (a few samples of this study predate the infection). Cell type and time point are not known.

The sample holds a few counts of this clonotype. The V and J genes are TRBV27 and TRBJ2-3; TRBD2 matches 8 bases. Germline V gene lookup returns CDR1 MNHEY and CDR2 SMNVEV (reference sequence). The CDR3 extends over 15 amino acids. The V and J ends lost 5 bases and 3 bases, in that order; junction bases with no gene match: 7. Written as DNA, the CDR3 is TGTGCCAGCAGTGCGCGGGGGGAGGCGACAGATACGCAGTATTTT. Amino acids: CASSARGEATDTQYF.

This clonotype was seen just once. The gene calls are TRBV12-3 or TRBV12-4 and TRBJ1-1; 7 nucleotides line up with TRBD1. V lost 1 base and J lost 0; bases outside the gene matches: 5. The CDR3 has 16 residues. The CDR3 DNA is TGTGCCAGCAGTTTAGTAGGGGACAGTCTGAACACTGAAGCTTTCTTT. It codes for CASSLVGDSLNTEAFF.

V usage is TRBV6-6 and J usage is TRBJ2-5; D is perhaps TRBD1 (6 bases). Germline-derived CDR1 and CDR2 are MNHNY and SVGAGI (reference sequence). Trimming left V 7 bases short and J 0 bases short, with 15 bases between. CDR3 length: 15 residues. This chain's CDR3 is CASTQDGGYQETQYF. DNA for the CDR3: TGTGCCAGCACCCAGGATGGGGGCTACCAAGAGACCCAGTACTTC.

This chain connects TRBV6-2 or TRBV6-3 to TRBJ2-1; D is tentatively TRBD1 or TRBD2 (5 bases each). CDR1 is MNHEY and CDR2 is SVGEGT in the germline V gene. The CDR3 has 15 amino acids. V was clipped by 8 bases and J by 5 bases, with 19 bases between them. The CDR3 DNA reads TGTGCCAGCTCGTGGGGCGGAGTGGGGGACAATGAGCAGTTCTTC. Translation: CASSWGGVGDNEQFF.

The chain is built from TRBV20-1 and TRBJ1-1; TRBD1 matches 9 bases. The CDR3 runs to 13 residues. In germline, CDR1 is DFQATT, CDR2 SNEGSKA (reference sequence). With V trimmed by 2 bases and J by 4 bases, 2 bases remained unmatched. The CDR3 is CSARLTGGTEAFF. In DNA form, the CDR3 reads TGCAGTGCTAGATTGACAGGGGGCACTGAAGCTTTCTTT.

This chain uses TRBV29-1 with TRBJ2-1; D remains unclear. CDR1 and CDR2 from the germline V gene are SQVTM and ANQGSEA. This CDR3 is 12 amino acids long. V lost 3 bases and J 4 bases, leaving 7 bases between the germline ends. CDR3 residues: CSVDRGYNEQFF. The CDR3 nucleotides read TGCAGCGTTGATCGCGGATACAATGAGCAGTTCTTC.

The chain links TRBV7-9 to TRBJ2-5; D is ambiguous. Trimming took off 5 bases at V and 1 base at J, with 14 bases between the two ends. This CDR3 has 15 amino acids. Germline V lookup: CDR1 SEHNR, CDR2 FQNEAQ (reference sequence). The CDR3 here is CASSLGVLFQETQYF. The CDR3 region has the DNA TGTGCCAGCAGCCTTGGCGTTCTGTTCCAAGAGACCCAGTACTTC.

There are many counts of this clonotype. J is TRBJ1-1 and V is TRBV18; D not certain. This CDR3 region has 14 residues. V was clipped by 3 bases and J by 1 base, with 9 bases between them. Germline CDR1 reads KGHSH; CDR2 reads LQKENI. CDR3 DNA sequence: TGTGCCAGCTCACCGGCCGGGTGGAACACTGAAGCTTTCTTT. It encodes CASSPAGWNTEAFF.

The table lists this clonotype with a few counts. The rearrangement uses TRBV18 and TRBJ1-1; D gene unclear. There are 13 residues in the CDR3. Trimming cost V 0 bases and J 5 bases, with 7 bases left between them. The germline gives CDR1 KGHSH, CDR2 LQKENI. CDR3 DNA sequence: TGTGCCAGCTCACCACCGGCCCAGACTGAAGCTTTCTTT. Its protein is CASSPPAQTEAFF.

The chain is built from TRBV29-1 and TRBJ2-7, with D unclear. Trimming cost V 4 bases and J 0 bases, with 19 bases left between them. CDR1 SQVTM and CDR2 ANQGSEA come from the germline V gene. The CDR3 has 16 residues. CDR3 nucleotide sequence: TGCAGCGTTGGGGCCATAGGGCCGGAGTTCTCCTACGAGCAGTACTTC. Its translation is CSVGAIGPEFSYEQYF.

The V and J genes are TRBV6-5 and TRBJ1-6; 8 bases fit TRBD1. Per the germline V gene, CDR1 is MNHEY and CDR2 is SVGAGI. This CDR3 has 15 residues. With 3 bases clipped from V and 9 bases from J, the junction kept 7 bases outside the gene matches. CDR3 DNA: TGTGCCAGCAGTTATTCCCGGACAGGGAGTTCACCCCTCCACTTT. It encodes CASSYSRTGSSPLHF.

V and J are TRBV14 and TRBJ1-4; weak D call: TRBD1 (6 bases). The CDR3 is 14 amino acids. Germline V gene sequence: CDR1 SGHDN, CDR2 FVKESK. Trimming left V 4 bases short and J 4 bases short, with 10 bases between. For the CDR3, the DNA is TGTGCCAGCAGCCCTACAGGGAATAATGAAAAACTGTTTTTT. It encodes CASSPTGNNEKLFF.

The chain couples TRBV12-3 or TRBV12-4 to TRBJ2-7; the D gene is possibly TRBD2 (5 bases). The CDR3 is 13 residues long. V was clipped by 7 bases and J by 3 bases, with 13 bases between them. The CDR3 is CASTKTTNYEQYF. For the CDR3, the DNA is TGTGCCAGCACAAAGACTACTAACTACGAGCAGTACTTC.

The DNA for the CDR3 is TGTGCCAGCAGTTTCTCGAGGGTAGCGATCGGGGAGCTGTTTTTT. Its protein is CASSFSRVAIGELFF. The rearrangement uses TRBV27 and TRBJ2-2; possibly TRBD2 for D (5 bases). V lost 3 bases to trimming and J lost 7 bases, with 15 bases between them. Per the germline V gene, CDR1 is MNHEY and CDR2 is SMNVEV (reference sequence). This CDR3 contains 15 residues.

This clonotype appeared many times. The V call is TRBV6-5, the J call TRBJ2-1; D gene ambiguous. The germline gives CDR1 MNHEY, CDR2 SVGAGI. There are 14 residues in the CDR3. The V end lost 2 bases, the J end lost 0 bases, and 5 bases lay between the germline ends. The DNA for the CDR3 is TGTGCCAGCAGTTACGAGAGCTCCTACAATGAGCAGTTCTTC. Its protein product is CASSYESSYNEQFF.

This sequence joins TRBV11-2 and TRBJ2-3, with D perhaps given as TRBD1 or TRBD2 (5 bases each). Trimming removed 1 base at V and 4 bases at J, with 9 bases between. Germline values: CDR1 SGHAT, CDR2 FQNNGV. CDR3 size: 14 residues. The CDR3 coding sequence is TGTGCCAGCAGCTTAGGGGGACGGTCAGATACGCAGTATTTT. It codes for CASSLGGRSDTQYF.

The V and J genes are TRBV7-6 and TRBJ2-1, with 9 positions matching TRBD1. Germline V CDR1 and CDR2: SGHVS, FNYEAQ. With V trimmed by 1 base and J by 6 bases, 4 bases remained unmatched. The CDR3 consists of 15 residues. Written as DNA, the CDR3 is TGTGCCAGCAGCTTAGAAGGGACAGGGCGCAATGAGCAGTTCTTC. This codes for CASSLEGTGRNEQFF. Variable domain in full (rest from reference TRBV7-6 and TRBJ2-1): GAGVSQSPRYKVTKRGQDVALRCDPISGHVSLYWYRQALGQGPEFLTYFNYEAQQDKSGLPNDRFSAERPEGSISTLTIQRTEQRDSAMYRCASSLEGTGRNEQFFGPGTRLTVL.

This chain joins TRBV29-1 and TRBJ2-3, with D unresolved. The CDR3 length is 12 residues. V was clipped by 8 bases and J by 3 bases, with 12 bases between them. The germline CDR1 and CDR2 sequences are SQVTM and ANQGSEA. DNA for the CDR3: TGCAGCTCAACCCCGGTAACAGATACGCAGTATTTT. It yields the protein CSSTPVTDTQYF.

This clonotype was counted a few times. The J gene is TRBJ1-6, the V gene TRBV5-4, with no clear D. Germline CDR1 is SGHNT and CDR2 is YYREEE (reference sequence). This CDR3 spans 16 amino acids. Trimming took 0 bases from V and 7 from J, leaving 14 bases between them. The CDR3 region is CASSLDPTLANSPLHF. CDR3 coding DNA: TGTGCCAGCAGCTTGGACCCGACCCTCGCAAATTCACCCCTCCACTTT.

The CDR3 loop is CATSDPNGGARYEQYF. CDR3 DNA: TGTGCCACCAGTGATCCGAATGGAGGGGCGCGGTACGAGCAGTACTTC. The chain has TRBV24-1 and TRBJ2-7, with D tentatively TRBD2 (6 bases). Trimming took 3 bases from V and 4 from J, leaving 18 bases between them. Germline V gene data show CDR1 as KGHDR and CDR2 as SFDVKD. This CDR3 is built from 16 residues.

This clonotype occurred a few times. The CDR3 bases are TGCAGCGTAGGGGGCCCGAAACCGTATGTGAGATTTGGCTACACCTTC. Translating it yields CSVGGPKPYVRFGYTF. The chain has TRBV29-1 and TRBJ1-2, with 7 bases lining up with TRBD1. V lost 6 bases and J lost 7; bases outside the gene matches: 20. This CDR3 is built from 16 residues. Germline V gene data show CDR1 as SQVTM and CDR2 as ANQGSEA.

This clonotype appeared a few times. This chain links TRBV11-2 with TRBJ1-6; D is undetermined. V lost 1 base and J 6 bases, leaving 16 bases between the germline ends. Germline-derived CDR1 and CDR2 are SGHAT and FQNNGV. CDR3 length equals 17 residues. This CDR3 reads CASSLVIVPGGNSPLHF. For the CDR3, the DNA is TGTGCCAGCAGCTTAGTTATCGTGCCAGGTGGTAATTCACCCCTCCACTTT.

This clonotype has a count of ten or more. The gene calls are TRBV24-1 and TRBJ1-1, with D unclear. Deletions cut 5 bases from V and 0 bases from J, with 6 bases between. The CDR3 runs 13 residues. CDR1 KGHDR and CDR2 SFDVKD come from the germline V gene. The CDR3 DNA sequence: TGTGCCACCAGTGCCAGTCTGAACACTGAAGCTTTCTTT. It codes for CATSASLNTEAFF.

The chain uses TRBV5-5 and TRBJ1-1, with D possibly being TRBD1 (5 bases). Germline V CDR1 and CDR2: SGHKS, YYEKEE (reference sequence). CDR3 length: 14 residues. Trimming took 4 bases from V and 0 from J, leaving 10 bases between them. The CDR3 sequence is CASSATELNTEAFF. The CDR3 region has the DNA TGTGCCAGCAGCGCGACAGAACTGAACACTGAAGCTTTCTTT.

The chain is built from TRBV19 and TRBJ2-7; 9 bases match TRBD2. The V segment lost 3 bases and the J segment 3 bases; nucleotides outside the gene matches: 6. CDR3 size: 15 residues. Germline assignment: CDR1 LNHDA and CDR2 SQIVND (reference sequence). The CDR3 DNA reads as TGTGCCAGTAGTATTCGGTTTAGCGGGAGCTACGAGCAGTACTTC. Translated, it gives CASSIRFSGSYEQYF. The full variable domain, with the rest looked up from reference TRBV19 and TRBJ2-7, is DGGITQSPKYLFRKEGQNVTLSCEQNLNHDAMYWYRQDPGQGLRLIYYSQIVNDFQKGDIAEGYSVSREKKESFPLTVTSAQKNPTAFYLCASSIRFSGSYEQYFGPGTRLTVT.

The chain employs TRBV21-1 and TRBJ2-7; the listed D gene, TRBD1, was not tested against the DNA. TRBV21-1 is a documented pseudogene. This CDR3 is built from 18 residues. The CDR3 reads CASSKLPPYGERPYEQYF. Written as DNA, the CDR3 is TGTGCCAGCAGCAAACTCCCCCCATACGGGGAGAGACCCTACGAGCAGTACTTC.

This clonotype has a handful of counts. The V call is TRBV7-9, the J call TRBJ1-5; D remains unclear. The CDR3 spans 14 residues. V shed 5 bases and J shed 2 bases, with 10 bases lying between them. Germline V gene data show CDR1 as SEHNR and CDR2 as FQNEAQ (reference sequence). CDR3 residues: CASSPVAGNQPQHF. The CDR3 nucleotides are TGTGCCAGCAGCCCAGTAGCGGGCAATCAGCCCCAGCATTTT. Looking up the rest from reference TRBV7-9 and TRBJ1-5 gives the full variable domain: DTGVSQNPRHKITKRGQNVTFRCDPISEHNRLYWYRQTLGQGPEFLTYFQNEAQLEKSRLLSDRFSAERPKGSFSTLEIQRTEQGDSAMYLCASSPVAGNQPQHFGDGTRLSIL.

The chain employs TRBV29-1 and TRBJ1-1; D is unresolved. With 3 bases removed from V and 5 bases from J, the gap between germline ends came to 7 bases. The germline V gene encodes CDR1 SQVTM and CDR2 ANQGSEA. The CDR3 loop spans 11 amino acids. CDR3: CSVDEGTEAFF. CDR3 nucleotide sequence: TGCAGCGTTGATGAGGGTACTGAAGCTTTCTTT. Full variable domain (outside the CDR3, taken from reference TRBV29-1 and TRBJ1-1): SAVISQKPSRDICQRGTSLTIQCQVDSQVTMMFWYRQQPGQSLTLIATANQGSEATYESGFVIDKFPISRPNLTFSTLTVSNMSPEDSSIYLCSVDEGTEAFFGQGTRLTVV.

This clonotype turned up a few times. V and J are TRBV7-2 and TRBJ1-1, with D uncertain. CDR1 and CDR2 from the germline V gene are SGHTA and FQGNSA. This CDR3 comprises 14 residues. Trimming removed 5 bases at V and 1 base at J, with 11 bases between. CDR3 sequence reads: CASSRGGQNTEAFF. CDR3 nucleotide sequence: TGTGCCAGCAGCCGTGGTGGGCAGAACACTGAAGCTTTCTTT.

CDR3 amino acids: CASTMEGASYEQYF. DNA of the CDR3: TGTGCCAGCACGATGGAGGGAGCGTCCTACGAGCAGTACTTC. This chain joins TRBV7-9 and TRBJ2-7; tentatively, D is TRBD2 (6 bases). The V and J ends lost 7 bases and 1 base respectively, with 14 bases between them. This CDR3 is built from 14 residues. Germline loops: CDR1 SEHNR, CDR2 FQNEAQ (reference sequence).

This clonotype was counted only a few times. The gene calls are TRBV5-1 and TRBJ1-2; 9 nucleotides align to TRBD1. The CDR3 covers 15 residues. V shed 0 bases, J shed 2 bases, and the junction held 2 bases outside the gene matches. The germline CDR1 and CDR2 sequences are SGHRS and YFSETQ. Here the CDR3 DNA reads TGCGCCAGCAGCTTGGGGGACAGGGCCAACTATGGCTACACCTTC. This sequence encodes CASSLGDRANYGYTF.

In nucleotides, the CDR3 is TGTGCCAGCAGTTTAGCGGGGGCAATTACGCAGTATTTT. It yields the protein CASSLAGAITQYF. This chain uses TRBV12-3 or TRBV12-4 with TRBJ2-3; D is possibly TRBD1 (6 bases). The CDR3 length is 13 residues. The V end was cut by 0 bases, the J end by 8 bases, with 9 bases between.